One and the same sample provided the 31 T cell receptor beta chains below, sequenced in a study of PD-1 and CTLA-4 blockade in melanoma. Clones were read by immunoSEQ multiplex PCR, and TCRdb kept only the in-frame ones, dropping some. There are 20,000 to 25,000 clones in the sample; around 89% occur only once, and 7.8% lies in the top ten. The sequencing used CD8+ T cells from peripheral blood, collected before anti-PD-1 treatment. Source of these receptors: a human donor with melanoma.

The chain links TRBV10-2 to TRBJ2-5; 13 nucleotides agree with TRBD2. Germline V CDR1 and CDR2: WSHSY, SAAADI. This CDR3 region has 16 residues. J gave up 4 bases and V 6 bases, and 8 bases lay outside the gene matches. The CDR3: CASRTGTSGVGETQYF. The CDR3, as DNA: TGCGCCAGCAGGACCGGGACTAGCGGGGTGGGAGAGACCCAGTACTTC.

J is TRBJ2-5 and V is TRBV5-1; maybe TRBD2 (6 bases). This CDR3 is 15 amino acids long. Germline V gene lookup returns CDR1 SGHRS and CDR2 YFSETQ. Trimming shortened V by 5 bases and J by 2 bases, and 16 bases separated the two germline ends. CDR3 sequence reads: CASRPDAGRQETQYF. The CDR3 DNA sequence: TGCGCCAGCAGACCCGACGCGGGAAGACAAGAGACCCAGTACTTC.

J is TRBJ2-3 and V is TRBV14; D is unresolved. Germline V lookup: CDR1 SGHDN, CDR2 FVKESK. The V end was cut by 0 bases, the J end by 3 bases, with 7 bases between. The CDR3 is 14 residues long. The CDR3 DNA sequence: TGTGCCAGCAGCCAAGATCCGACGACAGATACGCAGTATTTT. Its translation: CASSQDPTTDTQYF.

The CDR3 nucleotides are TGTGCCAGCAGTTTATCGGGGTCCGAGCTGGAGCAGTTCTTC. This codes for CASSLSGSELEQFF. This chain connects TRBV28 to TRBJ2-1; D is possibly TRBD2 (5 bases). Per germline, CDR1 MDHEN and CDR2 SYDVKM. The CDR3 extends over 14 amino acids. The V end lost 1 base, the J end lost 10 bases, and 14 bases lay between the germline ends.

The chain couples TRBV12-3 or TRBV12-4 to TRBJ1-2; D is ambiguous. The germline V and J ends were trimmed by 8 bases and 0 bases, with 10 bases remaining between them. This CDR3 comprises 13 residues. The CDR3 reads CASADGPNYGYTF. CDR3 bases: TGTGCCAGCGCGGACGGCCCTAACTATGGCTACACCTTC.

This clone has just one count. The chain couples TRBV7-9 to TRBJ2-5; 8 positions agree with TRBD1. Per germline, CDR1 SEHNR and CDR2 FQNEAQ (reference sequence). V lost 5 bases, J lost 5 bases, and 22 bases stayed unmatched. The CDR3 has 19 amino acids. The CDR3 sequence: CASSTVGTGRSAAWETQYF. CDR3 bases: TGTGCCAGCAGCACGGTGGGGACAGGAAGGTCCGCTGCGTGGGAGACCCAGTACTTC.

V usage is TRBV7-2 and J usage is TRBJ1-5; TRBD1 matches at 9 bases. This CDR3 has 17 amino acids. V shed 1 base, J shed 0 bases, and the junction held 4 bases outside the gene matches. CDR1 is SGHTA and CDR2 is FQGNSA in the germline V gene. The DNA of the CDR3 is TGTGCCAGCAGCTTAGTCCCACAGGGGGCTAGCAATCAGCCCCAGCATTTT. Translating it yields CASSLVPQGASNQPQHF.

The chain combines TRBV7-3 with TRBJ2-2; TRBD2 matches 8 bases. J was trimmed by 5 bases and V by 1 base; bases with no gene match: 9. The CDR3 totals 17 residues. CDR1 SGHTA and CDR2 FQGTGA come from the germline V gene. In DNA, the CDR3 is TGTGCCAGCAGCTTAAAGCCGGGACTAGGGTGGACCGGGGAGCTGTTTTTT. Residues: CASSLKPGLGWTGELFF. Complete variable domain (other parts from reference TRBV7-3 and TRBJ2-2): GAGVSQTPSNKVTEKGKYVELRCDPISGHTALYWYRQSLGQGPEFLIYFQGTGAADDSGLPNDRFFAVRPEGSVSTLKIQRTERGDSAVYLCASSLKPGLGWTGELFFGEGSRLTVL.

The chain uses TRBV2 and TRBJ2-1, with D maybe TRBD2 (6 bases). Trimming removed 1 base at V and 8 bases at J, with 12 bases between. There are 14 residues in the CDR3. Looked up from germline, CDR1 is SNHLY and CDR2 is FYNNEI. The CDR3 DNA reads TGTGCCAGCAGTGAAGGCGGGGACCGGGATGAGCAGTTCTTC. Residues: CASSEGGDRDEQFF.

The gene calls are TRBV7-9 and TRBJ1-1; 8 bases map to TRBD1. The CDR3 length is 15 residues. V lost 4 bases to trimming and J lost 2 bases; unmatched junction nucleotides: 6. CDR1 is SEHNR and CDR2 is FQNEAQ in the germline V gene (reference sequence). The CDR3 DNA is TGTGCCAGCAGCTCACTACAGGGGGAAAACACTGAAGCTTTCTTT. Residues: CASSSLQGENTEAFF.

This chain joins TRBV30 and TRBJ2-5; no clear D gene. V shed 0 bases and J shed 5 bases, with 10 bases lying between them. Germline-derived CDR1 and CDR2 are GTSNPN and SVGIG (reference sequence). This CDR3 has 13 amino acids. The CDR3, as DNA: TGTGCCTGGAGTGTAGGAACCGCGGAGACCCAGTACTTC. This sequence encodes CAWSVGTAETQYF.

V is TRBV27 and J is TRBJ2-1; TRBD2 might be the D (6 bases). The CDR3 is 13 residues long. Trimming took off 5 bases at V and 8 bases at J, with 13 bases between the two ends. Per the germline V gene, CDR1 is MNHEY and CDR2 is SMNVEV (reference sequence). This CDR3 is CASSLRGSDEQFF. As DNA, the CDR3 is TGTGCCAGCAGTCTACGGGGGAGCGATGAGCAGTTCTTC.

V and J are TRBV13 and TRBJ1-2, with D maybe TRBD1 (5 bases). The length of the CDR3 is 14 residues. Germline loops: CDR1 PRHDT, CDR2 FYEKMQ (reference sequence). Trimming took off 5 bases at V and 4 bases at J, with 14 bases between the two ends. This CDR3 is CASSLRGELYGYTF. CDR3 coding DNA: TGTGCCAGCAGCCTACGGGGGGAACTCTATGGCTACACCTTC. Combining the CDR3 with reference TRBV13 and TRBJ1-2 gives the whole variable domain AAGVIQSPRHLIKEKRETATLKCYPIPRHDTVYWYQQGPGQDPQFLISFYEKMQSDKGSIPDRFSAQQFSDYHSELNMSSLELGDSALYFCASSLRGELYGYTFGSGTRLTVV.

In its sample, this clone was seen once. The chain links TRBV6-5 to TRBJ2-1; D call uncertain. From germline, CDR1 is MNHEY and CDR2 SVGAGI. The length of the CDR3 is 12 residues. Trimming cost V 6 bases and J 4 bases, with 7 bases left between them. The DNA for the CDR3 is TGTGCCAGCAGACTGACATACAATGAGCAGTTCTTC. Its translation: CASRLTYNEQFF.

The genes are TRBV9 and TRBJ1-2; 7 bases map to TRBD1. The CDR3 spans 16 residues. Losses at the gene ends were 4 bases for V and 1 base for J; bases not matched to a gene: 10. Germline CDR1 and CDR2: SGDLS and YYNGEE. CDR3: CASSPRDSALNYGYTF. The CDR3 coding sequence is TGTGCCAGCAGCCCCCGGGACAGTGCCCTTAACTATGGCTACACCTTC.

This sequence joins TRBV5-1 and TRBJ2-2; D ambiguous. From germline, CDR1 is SGHRS and CDR2 YFSETQ. This CDR3 comprises 13 residues. The V and J ends lost 1 base and 4 bases respectively, with 5 bases between them. CDR3 bases: TGCGCCAGCAGCTTGCCGGGCACCGGGGAGCTGTTTTTT. This codes for CASSLPGTGELFF.

The chain has TRBV7-8 and TRBJ2-2; a weak D match, TRBD2 (6 bases). The CDR3 consists of 18 residues. CDR1 is SGHVS and CDR2 is FQNEAQ in the germline V gene. The V end was cut by 1 base, the J end by 0 bases, with 15 bases between. The CDR3 sequence: CASSLEPGTSSNTGELFF. The CDR3 DNA reads as TGTGCCAGCAGCTTAGAACCTGGTACTAGCTCGAACACCGGGGAGCTGTTTTTT. Supplemented by reference TRBV7-8 and TRBJ2-2, the full variable domain reads GAGVSQSPRYKVAKRGQDVALRCDPISGHVSLFWYQQALGQGPEFLTYFQNEAQLDKSGLPSDRFFAERPEGSVSTLKIQRTQQEDSAVYLCASSLEPGTSSNTGELFFGEGSRLTVL.

The sample holds one count of this clone. This chain joins TRBV19 and TRBJ1-1; the D gene is possibly TRBD1 (5 bases). The V and J ends lost 2 bases and 1 base respectively, with 17 bases between them. The CDR3 totals 17 residues. Per germline, CDR1 LNHDA and CDR2 SQIVND (reference sequence). CDR3 in DNA: TGTGCCAGTAGTATACCGTGGGACTCAAGTGGGAACACTGAAGCTTTCTTT. As protein: CASSIPWDSSGNTEAFF.

The V gene is TRBV30, the J gene TRBJ2-7; the match to TRBD2 covers 13 bases. This CDR3 has 15 residues. V was pared by 3 bases and J by 2 bases, with 4 bases of the junction left unmatched. The V gene's germline CDR1 is GTSNPN and CDR2 SVGIG (reference sequence). The CDR3 reads CAWSDGLAGAYEQYF. The CDR3 DNA follows: TGTGCCTGGAGCGACGGACTAGCGGGGGCCTACGAGCAGTACTTC.

The rearrangement joins TRBV19 to TRBJ2-7; 11 positions agree with TRBD1. The V gene end was trimmed by 5 bases and the J gene end by 3 bases; junction bases not matched to a gene: 3. The CDR3 totals 14 residues. Germline V lookup: CDR1 LNHDA, CDR2 SQIVND (reference sequence). CDR3 in amino acids: CASSPGTGGYEQYF. The DNA for the CDR3 is TGTGCCAGTAGTCCCGGGACAGGGGGCTACGAGCAGTACTTC.

The chain recombines TRBV6-2 or TRBV6-3 with TRBJ2-7; 9 bases agree with TRBD2. CDR1 and CDR2 from the germline V gene are MNHEY and SVGEGT. V lost 2 bases and J lost 3; bases outside the gene matches: 5. CDR3 length: 15 residues. The DNA for the CDR3 is TGTGCCAGCAGTTACAGGGCTAGCGGGGACTACGAGCAGTACTTC. Protein sequence: CASSYRASGDYEQYF.

The rearrangement joins TRBV4-1 to TRBJ2-7; D call uncertain. The CDR3 is 15 residues long. Trimming removed 1 base from V and 5 bases from J, with 15 bases in between. The V gene's germline CDR1 is MGHRA and CDR2 YSYEKL. The CDR3 here is CASSQARVSSDEQYF. In DNA, the CDR3 is TGCGCCAGCAGCCAAGCCCGAGTTTCATCCGACGAGCAGTACTTC.

This clone was observed a single time. V is TRBV28 and J is TRBJ2-1, with D possibly being TRBD1 (5 bases). The length of the CDR3 is 15 residues. Trimming shortened V by 2 bases and J by 3 bases, and 11 bases separated the two germline ends. Germline CDR1 MDHEN, CDR2 SYDVKM. In DNA form, the CDR3 reads TGTGCCAGCAGTTTACTGGACAACAACTACAATGAGCAGTTCTTC. It is translated as CASSLLDNNYNEQFF.

A single count supports this clone. The CDR3 DNA follows: TGTGCCAGCATGATAACTTCTTGGCAGTCGACCTACAATGAGCAGTTCTTC. Translation: CASMITSWQSTYNEQFF. This sequence joins TRBV7-2 and TRBJ2-1; no reliable D call. This CDR3 spans 17 amino acids. V lost 7 bases, J lost 2 bases, and 21 bases lay in between. Germline loops: CDR1 SGHTA, CDR2 FQGNSA.

The CDR3 protein is CASSLLLGTSGEGETQYF. CDR3 nucleotide sequence: TGTGCCAGCAGTTTATTATTGGGGACTAGCGGGGAGGGAGAGACCCAGTACTTC. The V and J genes are TRBV28 and TRBJ2-5; 13 bases agree with TRBD2. V shed 1 base, J shed 4 bases, and the junction held 9 bases outside the gene matches. The CDR3 spans 18 residues. Per germline, CDR1 MDHEN and CDR2 SYDVKM. The full variable domain, its missing parts supplied by reference TRBV28 and TRBJ2-5, is DVKVTQSSRYLVKRTGEKVFLECVQDMDHENMFWYRQDPGLGLRLIYFSYDVKMKEKGDIPEGYSVSREKKERFSLILESASTNQTSMYLCASSLLLGTSGEGETQYFGPGTRLLVL.

The chain recombines TRBV28 with TRBJ1-2; D perhaps matches TRBD1 (6 bases). From germline, CDR1 is MDHEN and CDR2 SYDVKM. V lost 5 bases and J 6 bases, leaving 13 bases between the germline ends. There are 13 residues in the CDR3. The CDR3 DNA is TGTGCCAGCAGTCCTACAGGGAGGGATGGCTACACCTTC. Amino acids: CASSPTGRDGYTF.

This chain uses TRBV12-3 or TRBV12-4 with TRBJ2-1; D might be TRBD1 or TRBD2, each matching 5 bases. V shed 3 bases and J shed 8 bases, with 11 bases lying between them. The CDR3 runs to 13 residues. The CDR3, as DNA: TGTGCCAGCAGTTTGGGGGTGGGCGATGAGCAGTTCTTC. Protein sequence: CASSLGVGDEQFF.

The chain couples TRBV28 to TRBJ2-6, with 10 bases matching TRBD1. With V trimmed by 2 bases and J by 0 bases, 19 bases remained unmatched. CDR3 length: 23 residues. The germline gives CDR1 MDHEN, CDR2 SYDVKM. This CDR3 is CASSLEGGQGERRFGSGANVLTF. The DNA for the CDR3 is TGTGCCAGCAGTTTAGAGGGAGGACAGGGGGAACGGCGATTTGGCTCTGGGGCCAACGTCCTGACTTTC.

V gene TRBV5-8 combines with J gene TRBJ1-5; TRBD1 aligns across 8 bases. Trimming cost V 5 bases and J 6 bases; bases outside gene matches: 7. This CDR3 is 14 amino acids long. The germline gives CDR1 SGHTS, CDR2 YDEGEE. The CDR3 bases are TGTGCCAGCAGTCTTGGACAGGGCGCTCAGCCCCAGCATTTT. Translating gives CASSLGQGAQPQHF.

This clone has only one observation. Relative to the germline gene, one junction end is altered; a read error may explain this. The V call is TRBV6-5, the J call TRBJ1-2; D is ambiguous. CDR3 length: 14 residues. CDR1 is MNHEY, CDR2 SVGAGI, per germline. The CDR3 here is CASSYRGVNNGYTF. Here the CDR3 DNA reads TGTGCCAGCAGTTACCGAGGAGTTAACAATGGCTACACCTTC.

The J gene is TRBJ2-1, the V gene TRBV28, with D perhaps TRBD1 or TRBD2 (5 bases each). V shed 7 bases and J shed 8 bases, with 24 bases lying between them. This CDR3 has 16 residues. Germline CDR1 and CDR2: MDHEN and SYDVKM. CDR3 residues: CASIRGDMGPADEQFF. The CDR3 nucleotides are TGTGCCAGCATCCGGGGTGATATGGGGCCCGCCGATGAGCAGTTCTTC.